This entry lists 25 T cell receptor beta chains sequenced from one sample in a study of blood T cell repertoires in COVID-19. Assay used: immunoSEQ multiplex PCR; TCRdb lists only in-frame clones, some missing. Among 350,000 to 450,000 clones listed, approximately 91% were seen once. Sequencing was done on a sample of peripheral blood. The origin of the receptors is a woman aged 40 to 49 with COVID-19, enrolled during active disease.

The chain couples TRBV5-5 to TRBJ2-5; weak D call: TRBD1 (7 bases). The germline CDR1 and CDR2 sequences are SGHKS and YYEKEE (reference sequence). Trimming shortened V by 0 bases and J by 7 bases, and 25 bases separated the two germline ends. CDR3 size: 18 residues. Here the CDR3 DNA reads TGTGCCAGCAGCTTGGTGGGCCTAGGAGGGGGCGCGGAAGGGACCCAGTACTTC. It is translated as CASSLVGLGGGAEGTQYF.

The J gene is TRBJ1-4, the V gene TRBV28; D gene uncertain. The CDR3 totals 13 residues. CDR1 and CDR2 (germline): MDHEN, SYDVKM. Trimming took off 7 bases at V and 8 bases at J, with 14 bases between the two ends. The CDR3 DNA sequence: TGTGCCAGCATGGGCCAGGCCGAGGAAAAACTGTTTTTT. Amino acid sequence: CASMGQAEEKLFF.

This chain joins TRBV9 and TRBJ1-5, with 7 bases that match TRBD1. The CDR3 covers 15 residues. Unmatched junction bases numbered 7, after V lost 3 bases and J lost 4 bases. Germline lookup yields CDR1 SGDLS and CDR2 YYNGEE. The CDR3, as DNA: TGTGCCAGCAGCGCCTTGGGACAGCGGAATCAGCCCCAGCATTTT. This sequence encodes CASSALGQRNQPQHF.

This clone was seen a single time. The chain links TRBV2 to TRBJ1-5, with 7 positions matching TRBD1. CDR3 length: 14 amino acids. V was pared by 8 bases and J by 9 bases, with 13 bases of the junction left unmatched. Per the germline V gene, CDR1 is SNHLY and CDR2 is FYNNEI. This CDR3 is CASLATGASGPQHF. Written as DNA, the CDR3 is TGTGCCAGCCTTGCCACAGGGGCGTCAGGGCCCCAGCATTTT. Full variable domain (missing parts from reference TRBV2 and TRBJ1-5): EPEVTQTPSHQVTQMGQEVILRCVPISNHLYFYWYRQILGQKVEFLVSFYNNEISEKSEIFDDQFSVERPDGSNFTLKIRSTKLEDSAMYFCASLATGASGPQHFGDGTRLSIL.

The CDR3 bases are TGTGCCTGGAGTAAGCAGGGGATGCCTAATGAAAAACTGTTTTTT. Its translation: CAWSKQGMPNEKLFF. The genes are TRBV30 and TRBJ1-4, with D possibly being TRBD1 (6 bases). CDR3 size: 15 residues. Trimming removed 2 bases at V and 3 bases at J, with 13 bases between. Germline V gene lookup returns CDR1 GTSNPN and CDR2 SVGIG (reference sequence).

The chain combines TRBV4-2 with TRBJ2-5, with 9 bases lining up with TRBD1. The CDR3 is 15 residues long. Germline assignment: CDR1 LGHNA and CDR2 YNFKEQ. The J segment lost 2 bases and the V segment lost 4 bases, leaving 5 bases of the junction unmatched. CDR3 nucleotides: TGTGCCAGCAGCCCGGCCGGGACAGGGCAAGAGACCCAGTACTTC. Its protein product is CASSPAGTGQETQYF.

V gene TRBV28 combines with J gene TRBJ2-2, with D unresolved. This CDR3 has 13 residues. Germline values: CDR1 MDHEN, CDR2 SYDVKM. Trimming took 5 bases from V and 4 from J, leaving 8 bases between them. The CDR3 DNA follows: TGTGCCAGCAGTCCCCAGGCCACCGGGGAGCTGTTTTTT. Translation: CASSPQATGELFF.

This rearrangement joins TRBV7-2 to TRBJ2-1, with D maybe TRBD2 (6 bases). Per germline, CDR1 SGHTA and CDR2 FQGNSA. The V gene lost 1 base and the J gene lost 3 bases, with 10 bases spanning the gap. CDR3 length: 15 residues. CDR3: CASSLVGGFYNEQFF. In nucleotides, the CDR3 is TGTGCCAGCAGCTTAGTCGGGGGATTCTACAATGAGCAGTTCTTC.

This clone occurred once. This chain links TRBV29-1 with TRBJ2-5, with 12 bases matching TRBD2. V shed 4 bases and J 5 bases; nucleotides not matched to a gene: 2. The CDR3 has 13 residues. Germline CDR1 is SQVTM and CDR2 is ANQGSEA. CDR3 amino acids: CSVGGLAGETQYF. CDR3 DNA: TGCAGCGTTGGGGGACTAGCGGGCGAGACCCAGTACTTC.

The V gene is TRBV27, the J gene TRBJ1-5; maybe TRBD1 (5 bases). Between the trimmed V and J ends, which lost 3 bases and 3 bases, there was a span of 12 bases. The germline CDR1 and CDR2 sequences are MNHEY and SMNVEV (reference sequence). CDR3 length equals 15 residues. For the CDR3, the DNA is TGTGCCAGCAGTTTGGGGAGGGGCCACAATCAGCCCCAGCATTTT. Encoded protein: CASSLGRGHNQPQHF.

V is TRBV7-2 and J is TRBJ1-6; D call uncertain. This CDR3 is built from 13 residues. Germline assignment: CDR1 SGHTA and CDR2 FQGNSA. V lost 2 bases, J lost 6 bases, and 5 bases lay in between. The DNA for the CDR3 is TGTGCCAGCAGCTTACGGGGTAATTCACCCCTCCACTTT. This gives the protein CASSLRGNSPLHF. Together with reference TRBV7-2 and TRBJ1-6, the CDR3 gives the full variable domain: GAGVSQSPSNKVTEKGKDVELRCDPISGHTALYWYRQSLGQGLEFLIYFQGNSAPDKSGLPSDRFSAERTGGSVSTLTIQRTQQEDSAVYLCASSLRGNSPLHFGNGTRLTVT.

The chain recombines TRBV18 with TRBJ2-1; 11 bases map to TRBD2. Germline lookup yields CDR1 KGHSH and CDR2 LQKENI. Germline trimming cut 1 base from V and 10 bases from J; bases unmatched to any gene: 15. This CDR3 has 18 residues. In nucleotides, the CDR3 is TGTGCCAGCTCACCACTGGGACTAGCGGCCTTACCGCCGGGGGAGCAGTTCTTC. It codes for CASSPLGLAALPPGEQFF.

The rearrangement links TRBV19 to TRBJ1-1, with D perhaps TRBD1 (5 bases). The length of the CDR3 is 15 residues. Germline CDR1 and CDR2: LNHDA and SQIVND (reference sequence). V lost 7 bases and J 2 bases, leaving 17 bases between the germline ends. CDR3 DNA: TGTGCCAGTAAGATCCAGGGCTCTATCAACACTGAAGCTTTCTTT. The encoded protein is CASKIQGSINTEAFF.

The CDR3 DNA reads as TGTGCCAGCAGTTTATCAGGACAGGGGGATCAGCCCCAGCATTTT. Protein sequence: CASSLSGQGDQPQHF. The chain is built from TRBV28 and TRBJ1-5; 10 nucleotides align to TRBD1. The CDR3 has 15 residues. Trimming at V came to 1 base and at J to 5 bases, leaving 2 bases not matched to a gene. CDR1 and CDR2 (germline): MDHEN, SYDVKM.

The J gene is TRBJ1-2, the V gene TRBV9; a weak D match, TRBD1 (5 bases). The CDR3 extends over 15 amino acids. Germline V gene data show CDR1 as SGDLS and CDR2 as YYNGEE. Trimming removed 6 bases from V and 2 bases from J, with 17 bases in between. The CDR3 protein is CASNRRGGTNYGYTF. CDR3 DNA sequence: TGTGCCAGCAACCGGAGGGGTGGTACCAACTATGGCTACACCTTC. Full variable domain (outside the CDR3, taken from reference TRBV9 and TRBJ1-2): DSGVTQTPKHLITATGQRVTLRCSPRSGDLSVYWYQQSLDQGLQFLIQYYNGEERAKGNILERFSAQQFPDLHSELNLSSLELGDSALYFCASNRRGGTNYGYTFGSGTRLTVV.

This chain uses TRBV14 with TRBJ2-1; 8 nucleotides match TRBD2. V shed 1 base, J shed 3 bases, and the junction held 5 bases outside the gene matches. CDR3 length: 16 amino acids. Germline V gene data show CDR1 as SGHDN and CDR2 as FVKESK. CDR3 DNA: TGTGCCAGCAGCCAAGGGGGACTAGATTTCTACAATGAGCAGTTCTTC. Its translation is CASSQGGLDFYNEQFF. Using reference TRBV14 and TRBJ2-1 for the parts outside the CDR3, the full variable domain is EAGVTQFPSHSVIEKGQTVTLRCDPISGHDNLYWYRRVMGKEIKFLLHFVKESKQDESGMPNNRFLAERTGGTYSTLKVQPAELEDSGVYFCASSQGGLDFYNEQFFGPGTRLTVL.

This rearrangement joins TRBV10-3 to TRBJ2-7, with 7 nucleotides matching TRBD1. This CDR3 contains 14 residues. Per the germline V gene, CDR1 is ENHRY and CDR2 is SYGVKD. The junction had 6 bases not matched to a gene; V was cut back by 4 bases and J by 3 bases. CDR3 amino acids: CAISVLDRSYEQYF. Here the CDR3 DNA reads TGTGCCATCAGTGTTTTGGACAGGAGCTACGAGCAGTACTTC.

The gene calls are TRBV7-2 and TRBJ2-7; 9 bases align to TRBD2. Germline assignment: CDR1 SGHTA and CDR2 FQGNSA. V was clipped by 5 bases and J by 3 bases; unmatched bases: 5. The CDR3 runs 14 residues. CDR3 coding DNA: TGTGCCAGCAGCACGAGACTAGCGGTCTACGAGCAGTACTTC. Translated, it gives CASSTRLAVYEQYF.

The chain employs TRBV19 and TRBJ1-1; D not resolved. The V gene's germline CDR1 is LNHDA and CDR2 SQIVND (reference sequence). The V end was cut by 6 bases, the J end by 2 bases, with 13 bases between. The CDR3 consists of 14 residues. CDR3 sequence: CASSPGGPNTEAFF. CDR3 DNA sequence: TGTGCCAGTAGCCCGGGAGGGCCAAACACTGAAGCTTTCTTT. The whole variable domain, filled in from reference TRBV19 and TRBJ1-1, reads DGGITQSPKYLFRKEGQNVTLSCEQNLNHDAMYWYRQDPGQGLRLIYYSQIVNDFQKGDIAEGYSVSREKKESFPLTVTSAQKNPTAFYLCASSPGGPNTEAFFGQGTRLTVV.

This clone was recorded a few times. J is TRBJ1-1 and V is TRBV7-9, with 7 bases lining up with TRBD1. The CDR3 extends over 14 amino acids. Germline V lookup: CDR1 SEHNR, CDR2 FQNEAQ (reference sequence). V shed 4 bases and J 4 bases; nucleotides not matched to a gene: 6. The CDR3 nucleotides read TGTGCCAGCAGCTCGGACAGGAGCAGCACTGAAGCTTTCTTT. Translating gives CASSSDRSSTEAFF.

The chain uses TRBV11-1 and TRBJ2-7; 7 nucleotides line up with TRBD1. The CDR3 is 13 residues long. Trimming took 7 bases from V and 5 from J; bases not matched to a gene: 8. The V gene's germline CDR1 is SGHAT and CDR2 FQDESV (reference sequence). The CDR3 spells CASTRQGSNEQYF. The CDR3 bases are TGTGCCAGCACCAGACAGGGTTCGAACGAGCAGTACTTC.

The sample holds one count of this clone. The V call is TRBV5-1, the J call TRBJ2-5; 7 nucleotides match TRBD1. In germline, CDR1 is SGHRS, CDR2 YFSETQ. V shed 4 bases, J shed 3 bases, and the junction held 12 bases outside the gene matches. This CDR3 comprises 16 residues. The chain's CDR3 is CASSTGLRTGEETQYF. Written as DNA, the CDR3 is TGCGCCAGCAGCACGGGGCTTCGGACAGGAGAAGAGACCCAGTACTTC. Full variable domain (rest looked up from reference TRBV5-1 and TRBJ2-5): KAGVTQTPRYLIKTRGQQVTLSCSPISGHRSVSWYQQTPGQGLQFLFEYFSETQRNKGNFPGRFSGRQFSNSRSEMNVSTLELGDSALYLCASSTGLRTGEETQYFGPGTRLLVL.

The chain's CDR3 is CASSLYTSGVTDTQYF. For the CDR3, the DNA is TGTGCCAGCAGCTTGTACACTAGCGGGGTCACAGATACGCAGTATTTT. The chain combines TRBV5-4 with TRBJ2-3; TRBD2 matches 10 bases. The V gene's germline CDR1 is SGHNT and CDR2 YYREEE (reference sequence). The CDR3 sequence is 16 residues long. The V gene end was trimmed by 1 base and the J gene end by 2 bases; junction bases not matched to a gene: 4.

This sequence joins TRBV7-2 and TRBJ1-4; 7 bases are shared with TRBD1. The junction had 9 bases not matched to a gene; V was cut back by 1 base and J by 7 bases. CDR3 length: 16 residues. Germline V CDR1 and CDR2: SGHTA, FQGNSA. This CDR3 reads CASSLEGATGAEKLFF. DNA of the CDR3: TGTGCCAGCAGCTTAGAGGGAGCTACAGGGGCTGAAAAACTGTTTTTT.

On this clone itself: A read error may account for a junction end that differs from germline. This chain uses TRBV19 with TRBJ1-2; 10 nucleotides line up with TRBD1. Germline V gene data show CDR1 as LNHDA and CDR2 as SQIVND (reference sequence). This CDR3 comprises 15 residues. The CDR3 sequence: CASSPRFGQGEVNAF. The CDR3 region has the DNA TGTGCCAGTAGTCCCAGGTTCGGACAGGGGGAGGTGAACGCCTTC.